These T cell receptor beta chains were read from a single sample in a study of cytomegalovirus exposure and HLA in healthy donors. The method was immunoSEQ multiplex PCR; TCRdb's version includes in-frame clones alone and lacks a portion of them. This table holds around 130,000 clones, 77% found once. Sequencing used PBMCs. The receptors stem from a man younger than 35 in good health and CMV-seropositive. Each CDR3 is given with its conserved first and last residue. The D gene is left open where the match is weak. Expanded clones are given a class, and other clones once, few, many or no size at all.

v_call	d_call	j_call	clone_size	cdr3_nt	cdr3_aa
TRBV6-5	.	TRBJ2-2	few	TGTGCCAGCAGGGACGGACAGCTGTACACCGGGGAGCTGTTTTTT	CASRDGQLYTGELFF
TRBV6-1	.	TRBJ2-1	.	TGTGCCAGCAGTGCTTACTTCCGAAGTGAGCAGTTCTTC	CASSAYFRSEQFF
TRBV23-1	.	TRBJ1-5	few	TGCGCCAGCAGTCTTCCCCTCCTGGCTCAGCCCCAGCATTTT	CASSLPLLAQPQHF
TRBV9	TRBD1	TRBJ1-1	.	TGTGCCAGCAGCGTAGAATACCCTATCGGGGACAGGGGGGACACTGAAGCTTTCTTT	CASSVEYPIGDRGDTEAFF
TRBV18	TRBD2	TRBJ2-1	.	TGTGCCAGCTCAATAGGACTAGCGGGATTCGATGAGCAGTTCTTC	CASSIGLAGFDEQFF
TRBV6-1	.	TRBJ1-6	.	TGTGCCAGCAGTGAGGGAGGAAGGAACGCACCCCTCCACTTT	CASSEGGRNAPLHF
TRBV9	TRBD2	TRBJ2-7	.	TGTGCCAGCAGCGTAGTTCCAGCGGGGACCTCCGAGCAGTACTTC	CASSVVPAGTSEQYF
TRBV7-9	.	TRBJ1-2	few	TGTGCCAGCAGCTTAGGACAGAACTATGGCTACACCTTC	CASSLGQNYGYTF
TRBV6-5	.	TRBJ1-1	.	TGTGCCAGCAGTTACTCGGGACTGGGAGCAGCTTTCTTT	CASSYSGLGAAFF
TRBV5-4	TRBD1	TRBJ2-5	.	TGTGCCAGCAGCTCGCCGGGACAGAAAGAGACCCAGTACTTC	CASSSPGQKETQYF
TRBV19	.	TRBJ1-2	once	TGTGCCAGTAGTATAAAGTGGCGGCAGGGGACTGGCTACACCTTC	CASSIKWRQGTGYTF
TRBV6-6	.	TRBJ2-5	.	TGTGCCAGCAGTTACTCGATCTACAGGGAAGAGACCCAGTACTTC	CASSYSIYREETQYF
TRBV5-1	.	TRBJ2-7	.	TGCGCCAGCAGCTTGGCCGGGGGAGAGGTCTCCTACGAGCAGTACTTC	CASSLAGGEVSYEQYF
TRBV2	TRBD1	TRBJ1-2	.	TGTGCCAGCAGTGAAGTAGGGACAGACTCTCGGGGCTACACCTTC	CASSEVGTDSRGYTF
TRBV5-6	TRBD2	TRBJ2-3	.	TGTGCCAGCAGCTTGAAGCGGGGGGGCCTGACAGATACGCAGTATTTT	CASSLKRGGLTDTQYF
TRBV27	TRBD2	TRBJ2-1	.	TGTGCCAGCAGTTCCCCCCTAGCGGGGGGCACTGAGCAGTTCTTC	CASSSPLAGGTEQFF
TRBV13	TRBD1	TRBJ1-3	.	TGTGCCAGCAGCCTCGGGACAGGCTCTGGAAACACCATATATTTT	CASSLGTGSGNTIYF
TRBV10-3	.	TRBJ1-2	.	TGTGCCACCCGAGACAGGACCTATGGCTACACCTTC	CATRDRTYGYTF
TRBV5-1	TRBD2	TRBJ2-1	.	TGCGCCAGCAGCCCCCCCGGGACTAGCGCATTCAATGAGCAGTTCTTC	CASSPPGTSAFNEQFF
TRBV7-6	.	TRBJ1-1	.	TGTGCCAGCAGCCCCAGTACCATGAACACTGAAGCTTTCTTT	CASSPSTMNTEAFF
TRBV6-6	TRBD2	TRBJ2-7	.	TGTGCCAGCAGTTACTTACTAGCGGACTACGAGCAGTACTTC	CASSYLLADYEQYF
TRBV6-5	.	TRBJ1-3	.	TGTGCCAGCAGTCCGGGGACTAGCACTGGAAACACCATATATTTT	CASSPGTSTGNTIYF
TRBV11-2	TRBD2	TRBJ2-5	.	TGTGCCAGCAGCCCTTCGACTAGCGGGGGGCCGGTGGCCCAGTACTTC	CASSPSTSGGPVAQYF
TRBV10-1	.	TRBJ1-1	.	TGCGCCAGCAGCTCGGACACGGACACTGAAGCTTTCTTT	CASSSDTDTEAFF
TRBV6-6	TRBD1	TRBJ2-7	.	TGTGCCAGCAAATCGGGACAGGGGGGCTACGAGCAGTACTTC	CASKSGQGGYEQYF
TRBV7-9	.	TRBJ1-3	.	TGTGCCAGCAGCCCCGAGGGGGGGACGCTTAGAAACACCATATATTTT	CASSPEGGTLRNTIYF
TRBV19	TRBD1	TRBJ2-7	.	TGTGCCAGTAGCTCATCCGGGACAGGGGCGGCCTACGAGCAGTACTTC	CASSSSGTGAAYEQYF
TRBV6-5	TRBD1	TRBJ1-2	.	TGTGCCAGCAGTAACTACAGGGGGCTCTATGGCTACACCTTC	CASSNYRGLYGYTF
TRBV19	.	TRBJ2-1	.	TGTGCCAGTAGTATAGAAGCGGCCTCCTACAATGAGCAGTTCTTC	CASSIEAASYNEQFF
TRBV30	TRBD1	TRBJ2-5	.	TGTGCCTGGAGTGTAAACAGGGGGCGAGGAGAGACCCAGTACTTC	CAWSVNRGRGETQYF
TRBV7-2	TRBD2	TRBJ2-5	.	TGTGCCAGCAGCGGCCAACTAGCGGGGGGGCAAGAGACCCAGTACTTC	CASSGQLAGGQETQYF
TRBV20-1	.	TRBJ1-2	.	TGCAGTGCTAGAGATAGTGGCTACACCTTC	CSARDSGYTF
TRBV5-1	.	TRBJ1-1	.	TGCGCCAGCAGCTCAAGACAGTCCTTGAACACTGAAGCTTTCTTT	CASSSRQSLNTEAFF
TRBV5-8	TRBD1	TRBJ1-4	.	TGTGCCAGCAGCATCGGACAGGGCGGTAATGAAAAACTGTTTTTT	CASSIGQGGNEKLFF
TRBV6-4	TRBD1	TRBJ2-3	.	TGTGCCAGCAGTGATTCGACAGGGGGTCCAGATACGCAGTATTTT	CASSDSTGGPDTQYF
TRBV5-1	.	TRBJ2-7	once	TGCGCCAGCAGCATCCGGGACATATCTGGCGAGCAGTACTTC	CASSIRDISGEQYF
TRBV9	TRBD2	TRBJ2-5	.	TGTGCCAGCAGCGTAGGTCCTAGCGGGGGCGAAGAGACCCAGTACTTC	CASSVGPSGGEETQYF
TRBV4-1	TRBD2	TRBJ2-7	.	TGCGCCAGCAGCCAAGTTGGCGGGAGGGGCTCCTACGAGCAGTACTTC	CASSQVGGRGSYEQYF
TRBV13	.	TRBJ2-2	.	TGTGCCAGCAGCTTAAGGCTAGACGCGAACACCGGGGAGCTGTTTTTT	CASSLRLDANTGELFF
TRBV6-6	.	TRBJ2-7	.	TGTGCCAGCAGTTACTCGGGACAAAGCTCCTACGAGCAGTACTTC	CASSYSGQSSYEQYF
TRBV6-5	.	TRBJ1-2	.	TGTGCCAGCAGCCCAGGAGGCTATGGCTACACCTTC	CASSPGGYGYTF
TRBV10-2	TRBD2	TRBJ2-7	.	TGCGCCAGCAGTGAGTCAACTAGCGGGGGGCTGACCTACGAGCAGTACTTC	CASSESTSGGLTYEQYF
TRBV19	TRBD1	TRBJ1-1	.	TGTGCCAGTAGTGACCGCTCCGGACAGGGTTTAGAAGCTTTCTTT	CASSDRSGQGLEAFF
TRBV6-5	TRBD1	TRBJ1-2	.	TGTGCCAGCAGTTACTCGATTGCGACAGGGAATGGCTACACCTTC	CASSYSIATGNGYTF
TRBV7-8	.	TRBJ2-5	.	TGTGCCAGCAGCCCTAAGGACTATCAAGAGACCCAGTACTTC	CASSPKDYQETQYF
TRBV18	TRBD2	TRBJ2-7	.	TGTGCCAGCTCACCTCGGGGGGGACACGAGCAGTACTTC	CASSPRGGHEQYF
TRBV28	.	TRBJ2-7	few	TGTGCCAGCAGTTTATTGACTTGGCGGGATGCCTACGAGCAGTACTTC	CASSLLTWRDAYEQYF
TRBV28	TRBD1	TRBJ2-6	.	TGTGCCAGCAGTTCCAAGTGGGACAGGGGAGGAGCTGGGGCCAACGGCCTGACTTTC	CASSSKWDRGGAGANGLTF
TRBV30	.	TRBJ2-1	.	TGTGCCTGGAGAGCAGTAAACCGGGACTGGCGCTTTCCGGGGCAGTTCTTC	CAWRAVNRDWRFPGQFF
TRBV4-1	.	TRBJ1-2	few	TGCGCCAGCAGCCAAGAGTGGGCGCGGGGGGATGGCTACACCTTC	CASSQEWARGDGYTF
TRBV19	.	TRBJ1-1	.	TGTGCCAGTAGGGAGGAAAGTGGGACTGAAGCTTTCTTT	CASREESGTEAFF